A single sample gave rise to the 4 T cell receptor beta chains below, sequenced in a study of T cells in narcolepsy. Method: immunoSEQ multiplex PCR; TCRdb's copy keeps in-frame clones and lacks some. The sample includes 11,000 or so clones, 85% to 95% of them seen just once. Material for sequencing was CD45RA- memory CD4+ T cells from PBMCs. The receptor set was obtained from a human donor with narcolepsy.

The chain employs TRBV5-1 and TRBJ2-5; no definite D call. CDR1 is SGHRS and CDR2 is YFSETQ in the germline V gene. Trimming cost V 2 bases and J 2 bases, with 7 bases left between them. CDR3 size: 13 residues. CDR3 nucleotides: TGCGCCAGCAGCTTAGAGGCACAAGAGACCCAGTACTTC. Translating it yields CASSLEAQETQYF.

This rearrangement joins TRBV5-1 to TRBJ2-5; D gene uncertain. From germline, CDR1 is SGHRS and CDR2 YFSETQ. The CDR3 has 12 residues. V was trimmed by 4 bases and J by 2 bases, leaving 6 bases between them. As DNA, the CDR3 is TGCGCCAGCAGCCTTTTTCAAGAGACCCAGTACTTC. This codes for CASSLFQETQYF.

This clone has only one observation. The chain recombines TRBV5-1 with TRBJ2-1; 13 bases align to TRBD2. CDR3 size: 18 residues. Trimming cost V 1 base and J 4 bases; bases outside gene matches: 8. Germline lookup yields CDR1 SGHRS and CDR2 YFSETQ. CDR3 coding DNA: TGCGCCAGCAGCTTGCGAAGTGGACTAGCGGGGGTATACAATGAGCAGTTCTTC. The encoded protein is CASSLRSGLAGVYNEQFF.

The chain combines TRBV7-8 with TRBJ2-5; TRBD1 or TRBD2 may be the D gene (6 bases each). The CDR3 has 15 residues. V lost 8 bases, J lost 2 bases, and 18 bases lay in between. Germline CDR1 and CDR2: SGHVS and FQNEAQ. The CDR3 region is CASSVTGANQETQYF. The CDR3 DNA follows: TGTGCCAGCTCCGTAACGGGGGCCAATCAAGAGACCCAGTACTTC.